A selection of T cell receptor beta chains follows, all from one sample in a study of blood T cell repertoires in COVID-19. The table came from immunoSEQ multiplex PCR; TCRdb's copy has only in-frame clones and leaves some out. The table has fewer than 500,000 clones, about 87% seen once; the top ten hold 1.3%. Input material: PBMCs or T cells enriched from blood (not recorded which). The receptors come from a young man who had recovered from COVID-19. Both conserved end residues are part of each CDR3. Fields, in order: clone size, V gene, J gene, CDR3 protein. Clone size is not always given. Where it is, it says once, few, many or a class for expanded clones.

once,TRBV4-2,TRBJ2-3,CASSQDGLGLEWADTQYF
-,TRBV12-5,TRBJ1-1,CASGPDGEGGEAFF
-,TRBV7-6,TRBJ2-7,CASSPRTQGGTYEQYF
-,TRBV6-5,TRBJ1-3,CASSYFRVSRNTIYF
-,TRBV7-9,TRBJ2-7,CASSLSLGVNEQYF
-,TRBV25-1,TRBJ2-7,CASSALGQGGAYEQYF
-,TRBV19,TRBJ1-2,CASSITGQGYGYTF
-,TRBV5-1,TRBJ1-2,CASSLDRAEDGYTF
-,TRBV14,TRBJ1-2,CASSQADRVYGYTF
-,TRBV6-5,TRBJ1-2,CASRLDRGNVYGYTF
-,TRBV5-5,TRBJ1-5,CASSVKLNQPQHF
-,TRBV19,TRBJ1-5,CASSLRDRVNQPQHF
-,TRBV7-8,TRBJ2-7,CASSLGSYEQYF
-,TRBV10-1,TRBJ2-3,CASSSTGGRTDTQYF
once,TRBV5-1,TRBJ2-2,CASSMTSGANTGELFF
-,TRBV5-1,TRBJ2-3,CASSSLDSPTYTDTQYF
-,TRBV29-1,TRBJ2-7,CSVPGQGVYEQYF
-,TRBV6-5,TRBJ1-2,CASSTGGADYGYTF
-,TRBV3-1/TRBV3-2,TRBJ1-4,CASSQAYRAANEKLFF
-,TRBV6-6,TRBJ1-5,CASTKGTDSNQPQHF
few,TRBV20-1,TRBJ2-4,CSASETGALAKNIQYF
-,TRBV4-1,TRBJ2-3,CASSIRVSTDTQYF
few,TRBV5-1,TRBJ1-2,CASSLDGTGLYGYTF
once,TRBV20-1,TRBJ1-2,CSVTGQGYTF
-,TRBV2,TRBJ1-5,CASRWTGRSNQPQHF
-,TRBV7-6,TRBJ2-7,CASSYQGANVVQYF
-,TRBV30,TRBJ2-5,CAWRANSGGYGTQYF
-,TRBV10-3,TRBJ1-5,CAISEGEGDQPQHF
-,TRBV4-3,TRBJ1-2,CASSPRDRGGGYTF
-,TRBV30,TRBJ2-1,CAWSATGTGVEGEQFF
few,TRBV5-1,TRBJ1-5,CASSLGDRADQPQHF
-,TRBV12-3/TRBV12-4,TRBJ1-2,CASSLEGYGYTF
-,TRBV7-9,TRBJ1-5,CASSFSDTNQPQHF
-,TRBV7-9,TRBJ2-4,CASSPFTGGEVKNIQYF
-,TRBV30,TRBJ1-6,CAWRPSTVTSSYNSPLHF
-,TRBV19,TRBJ2-7,CASSISDRYEQYF
-,TRBV6-5,TRBJ1-6,CASSPGTLNSPLHF
-,TRBV20-1,TRBJ1-2,CSAPRGGGYTF
-,TRBV19,TRBJ2-7,CASSKRGYEQYF
-,TRBV9,TRBJ1-1,CASSAPGGAYTEAFF
-,TRBV18,TRBJ1-2,CASSSTGISYGYTF
-,TRBV10-2,TRBJ1-4,CASSAGQGVKLFF
-,TRBV29-1,TRBJ1-2,CSVGYSMVYGYTF
-,TRBV11-3,TRBJ2-1,CASSLEGTDPRDNEQFF
-,TRBV3-1/TRBV3-2,TRBJ2-7,CASSRGQHYEQYF
few,TRBV19,TRBJ1-2,CASSIYDESGRYYGYTF
-,TRBV13,TRBJ2-2,CASSWGLAGSHSGELFF